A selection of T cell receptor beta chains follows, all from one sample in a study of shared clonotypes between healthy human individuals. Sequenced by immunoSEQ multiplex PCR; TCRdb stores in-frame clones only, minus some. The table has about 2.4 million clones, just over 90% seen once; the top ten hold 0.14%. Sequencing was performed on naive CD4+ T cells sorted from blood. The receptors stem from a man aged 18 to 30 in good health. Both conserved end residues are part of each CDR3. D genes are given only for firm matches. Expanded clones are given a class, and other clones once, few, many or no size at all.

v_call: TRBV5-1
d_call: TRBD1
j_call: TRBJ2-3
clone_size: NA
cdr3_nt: TGCGCCAGCAGCGCTGGACTCTCGACAGGGGCGCTTACGGATACGCAGTATTTT
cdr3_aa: CASSAGLSTGALTDTQYF

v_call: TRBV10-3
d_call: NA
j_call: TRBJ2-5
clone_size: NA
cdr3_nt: TGTGCCATCAGTGAAGGGTCCCAAGAGACCCAGTACTTC
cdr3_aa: CAISEGSQETQYF

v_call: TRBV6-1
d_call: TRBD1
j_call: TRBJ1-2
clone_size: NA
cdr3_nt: TGTGCCAGCAGTGAAGCGGGGACAGGGCAAGGTGGCTACACCTTC
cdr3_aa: CASSEAGTGQGGYTF

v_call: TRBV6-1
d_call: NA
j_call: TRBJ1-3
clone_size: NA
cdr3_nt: TGTGCCAGCAGTGGATCCACAGGCTACTCTGGAAACACCATATATTTT
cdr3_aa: CASSGSTGYSGNTIYF

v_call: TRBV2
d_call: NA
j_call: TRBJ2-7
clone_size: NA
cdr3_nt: TGTGCCAGCAGTGAATGGGGCTCCACGGTTACCTACGAGCAGTACTTC
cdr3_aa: CASSEWGSTVTYEQYF

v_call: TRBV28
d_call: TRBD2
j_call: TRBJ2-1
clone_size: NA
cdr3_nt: TGTGCCAGCAGTCCCGATAGCGGGGGGGTTAGCTCCTACAATGAGCAGTTCTTC
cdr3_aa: CASSPDSGGVSSYNEQFF

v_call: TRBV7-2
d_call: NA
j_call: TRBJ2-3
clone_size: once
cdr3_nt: TGTGCCAGCAGCGCGGCCTCGGCCGGTACGCAGTATTTT
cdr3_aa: CASSAASAGTQYF

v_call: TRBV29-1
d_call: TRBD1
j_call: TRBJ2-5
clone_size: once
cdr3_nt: TGCAGCGCCAAGTCCCTAGGGCAGGGGGTGGAGACCCAGTACTTC
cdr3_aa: CSAKSLGQGVETQYF

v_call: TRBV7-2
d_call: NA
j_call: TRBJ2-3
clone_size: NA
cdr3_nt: TGTGCCAGCAGCTTAGGCGCAGTCACAGATACGCAGTATTTT
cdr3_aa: CASSLGAVTDTQYF

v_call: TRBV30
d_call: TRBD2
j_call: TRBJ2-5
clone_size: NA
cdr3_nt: TGTGCCTGGACTAGCGGTCCGTCAAGGGAAGAGACCCAGTACTTC
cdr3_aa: CAWTSGPSREETQYF

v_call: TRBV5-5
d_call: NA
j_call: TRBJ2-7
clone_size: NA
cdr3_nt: TGTGCCAGCAGCGGCCAGGGAAAGTCTGGGAACTCCTACGAGCAGTACTTC
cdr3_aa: CASSGQGKSGNSYEQYF

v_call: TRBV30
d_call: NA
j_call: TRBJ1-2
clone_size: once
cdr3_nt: TGTGCCTGGACTCAGACAGGAATCGACTATGGCTACACCTTC
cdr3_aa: CAWTQTGIDYGYTF

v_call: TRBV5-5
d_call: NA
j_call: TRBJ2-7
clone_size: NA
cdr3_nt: TGTGCCAGCAGTTCTCCTCGGATCTACGAGCAGTACTTC
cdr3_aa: CASSSPRIYEQYF